This T cell receptor (beta chain) was sequenced in a study of T cells in Graves' hyperthyroidism and ophthalmopathy. Study-wide findings and caveats: The blood repertoire included most of the expanded thyroid clonotypes above 0.001.

TCR beta CDR3 region amplification was performed from RNA transcripts. When the TCR CDR3 underwent first-round RT-PCR, the HTBI primer set was used. TCRdb ran MiXCR on the multiplex PCR reads and lists one entry per CDR3 protein. The sample holds under 400,000 distinct CDR3 sequences, more than 15% seen once. About this clonotype: Its specificity is not known.

Trimming took off 5 bases at V and 0 bases at J, with 11 bases between the two ends. From germline, CDR1 is SGHVS and CDR2 FQNEAQ. The CDR3 extends over 15 amino acids. V and J are TRBV7-8 and TRBJ1-3; D is perhaps TRBD1 (6 bases). The receptor was isolated from a woman aged 18-29 years with Graves' hyperthyroidism that later progressed to Graves' ophthalmopathy. Sequences were obtained from blood. CDR3 coding DNA: TGTGCCAGCAGCGCCGACAGGAGCTCTGGAAACACCATATATTTT. It specifies CASSADRSSGNTIYF.